These T cell receptor beta chains were read from a single sample in a study of OX40 agonist ivuxolimab in advanced cancers. Profiled with immunoSEQ multiplex PCR; TCRdb holds only in-frame clones, not every one. This table has about 45,000 clones, 89% appearing once. Sequencing was performed on CD4+ or CD8+ T cells sorted from blood, taken in a trial of the OX40 agonist ivuxolimab. All receptors come from an adult with an advanced solid tumor such as melanoma, head and neck, liver or kidney cancer. The CDR3 runs from the conserved cysteine through the conserved F or W. Clone size is not always given. Where it is, it says once, few, many or a class for expanded clones.

clone size,V gene,CDR3 protein
NA,TRBV7-6,CASSLLAAAFNEQFF
NA,TRBV10-1,CASSPVAGEFGDTQYF
NA,TRBV6-5,CASSSPRQPQHF
NA,TRBV5-1,CASSLGGKQFF
NA,TRBV5-1,CASSFIGLEYEQYF
NA,TRBV6-1,CASSEWQGAWEQYF
NA,TRBV14,CASSQKRGYYNEQFF
few,TRBV7-9,CASSYPGGLAEAFF
few,TRBV27,CASSQTPGRANTEAFF
NA,TRBV15,CATSGWLSGNTEAFF
once,TRBV11-2,CASSLDHRRYGYTF
NA,TRBV30,CAWTPRTAIYSNQPQHF
NA,TRBV5-1,CASSLIRPHGGDTQYF
NA,TRBV9,CASSETGSGELFF
NA,TRBV9,CASSVSGGAETQYF
NA,TRBV6-1,CAIQRTSGSSDEQFF